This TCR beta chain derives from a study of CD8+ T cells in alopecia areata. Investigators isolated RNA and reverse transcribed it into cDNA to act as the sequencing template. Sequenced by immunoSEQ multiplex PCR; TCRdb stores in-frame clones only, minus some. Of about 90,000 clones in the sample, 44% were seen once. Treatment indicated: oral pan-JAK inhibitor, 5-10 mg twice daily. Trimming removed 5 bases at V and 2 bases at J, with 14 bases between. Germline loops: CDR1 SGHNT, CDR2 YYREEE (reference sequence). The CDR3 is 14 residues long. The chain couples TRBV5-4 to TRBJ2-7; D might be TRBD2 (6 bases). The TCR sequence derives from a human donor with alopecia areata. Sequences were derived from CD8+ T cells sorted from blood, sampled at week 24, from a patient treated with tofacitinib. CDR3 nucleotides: TGTGCCAGCAGACCAGCTACGGGGGCCTACGAGCAGTACTTC. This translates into CASRPATGAYEQYF.